This TCR beta chain emerged from a study of blood T cell repertoires in COVID-19. Profiling relied on immunoSEQ multiplex PCR, and the TCRdb table lists in-frame clones only, not all of them. The repertoire holds 300,000 to 350,000 clones, with around 90% as singletons. As concerns this clone: The germline gene is not matched at one end of the junction; a read error may be the cause.

The sequenced sample was peripheral blood. This receptor was taken from a man aged 18 to 29 with active or convalescent COVID-19.

CDR3: CASSLVGLGISSYKQYF. The CDR3 region has the DNA TGTGCCAGCAGCTTAGTTGGGTTGGGCATTTCATCCTACAAGCAGTACTTC. This chain links TRBV11-2 with TRBJ2-7; D gene uncertain. Germline V gene lookup returns CDR1 SGHAT and CDR2 FQNNGV. The CDR3 has 17 residues. Looking up the rest from reference TRBV11-2 and TRBJ2-7 gives the full variable domain: EAGVAQSPRYKIIEKRQSVAFWCNPISGHATLYWYQQILGQGPKLLIQFQNNGVVDDSQLPKDRFSAERLKGVDSTLKIQPAKLEDSAVYLCASSLVGLGISSYKQYFGPGTRLTVT.